Shown below are 13 T cell receptor beta chains from a single sample sequenced in a study of blood T cell repertoires in COVID-19. Sequenced by immunoSEQ multiplex PCR; TCRdb stores in-frame clones only, minus some. The sample has roughly 200,000 clones; over 75% are singletons. The source material was peripheral blood. The receptor source for this set is a man aged 50 or older with COVID-19, enrolled during active disease.

The chain has TRBV6-6 and TRBJ2-7; 9 bases are shared with TRBD2. The V and J ends lost 6 bases and 1 base, in that order; junction bases with no gene match: 7. Looked up from germline, CDR1 is MNHNY and CDR2 is SVGAGI (reference sequence). The CDR3 length is 15 residues. The CDR3 DNA is TGTGCCAGCAGCGATCTAGCGGGGTCATCCTACGAGCAGTACTTC. The encoded protein is CASSDLAGSSYEQYF.

In this sample, this clone turned up once. The gene calls are TRBV3-1 (or the pseudogene TRBV3-2) and TRBJ2-5, with D unresolved. This CDR3 has 15 residues. The ends were cut back, 1 base at V and 1 base at J, with 10 bases in the middle. The germline V gene encodes CDR1 LGHDT and CDR2 YNNKEL (reference sequence). CDR3 sequence (DNA): TGTGCCAGCAGCCAAGGTATTCTATCCCAAGAGACCCAGTACTTC. Translated, it gives CASSQGILSQETQYF.

This clone appeared once. The gene calls are TRBV7-8 and TRBJ2-3, with TRBD1 identical over 7 bases. This CDR3 spans 15 amino acids. Germline trimming cut 2 bases from V and 4 bases from J; bases unmatched to any gene: 6. CDR1 and CDR2 (germline): SGHVS, FQNEAQ. CDR3 sequence reads: CASSLIDRVADTQYF. The CDR3 coding sequence is TGTGCCAGCAGCTTAATAGACAGGGTGGCAGATACGCAGTATTTT.

V usage is TRBV11-2 and J usage is TRBJ1-2; TRBD1 aligns across 7 bases. Looked up from germline, CDR1 is SGHAT and CDR2 is FQNNGV. This CDR3 contains 16 residues. V lost 4 bases, J lost 8 bases, and 16 bases stayed unmatched. Written as DNA, the CDR3 is TGTGCCAGCAGCTCTATATCGCTGAGGGGGCGCGAGGGCTACACCTTC. It codes for CASSSISLRGREGYTF.

The chain has TRBV5-1 and TRBJ2-2, with TRBD2 matching over 14 bases. Germline-derived CDR1 and CDR2 are SGHRS and YFSETQ. The CDR3 has 17 amino acids. With 4 bases clipped from V and 7 bases from J, the junction kept 9 bases outside the gene matches. The CDR3 protein is CASSGGLAGASSGELFF. The CDR3 DNA sequence: TGCGCCAGCAGCGGGGGACTAGCGGGAGCTTCTAGCGGGGAGCTGTTTTTT.

The chain recombines TRBV7-9 with TRBJ2-6, with TRBD1 matching over 10 bases. This CDR3 contains 17 residues. Germline CDR1 SEHNR, CDR2 FQNEAQ (reference sequence). Unmatched junction bases numbered 6, after V lost 7 bases and J lost 0 bases. The CDR3 sequence: CASTRDRGRSGANVLTF. CDR3 DNA sequence: TGTGCCAGCACCAGGGACAGGGGTCGCTCTGGGGCCAACGTCCTGACTTTC.

J is TRBJ2-2 and V is TRBV5-1; D unresolved. The CDR3 extends over 13 amino acids. CDR1 SGHRS and CDR2 YFSETQ come from the germline V gene. V was pared by 3 bases and J by 3 bases, with 6 bases between. Here the CDR3 DNA reads TGCGCCAGCAGCTCCCCCGACACCGGGGAGCTGTTTTTT. It specifies CASSSPDTGELFF.

This rearrangement joins TRBV4-2 to TRBJ2-5, with a possible D match to TRBD1 (5 bases). The V gene's germline CDR1 is LGHNA and CDR2 YNFKEQ. V lost 1 base to trimming and J lost 2 bases, with 8 bases between them. The CDR3 has 14 amino acids. The CDR3 DNA is TGTGCCAGCAGCCAAGGACAGACTCAAGAGACCCAGTACTTC. Translating gives CASSQGQTQETQYF.

The V and J genes are TRBV3-1 (or the pseudogene TRBV3-2) and TRBJ2-7; 7 bases map to TRBD1. V dropped 5 bases and J dropped 3; count of bases not matched to a gene: 4. This CDR3 is built from 13 residues. The V gene's germline CDR1 is LGHDT and CDR2 YNNKEL (reference sequence). This CDR3 reads CASSTRDSYEQYF. In DNA, the CDR3 is TGTGCCAGCAGCACCAGGGACAGCTACGAGCAGTACTTC.

The chain has TRBV7-9 and TRBJ2-1; 11 positions match TRBD2. Germline lookup yields CDR1 SEHNR and CDR2 FQNEAQ (reference sequence). CDR3 length: 19 amino acids. V lost 4 bases to trimming and J lost 7 bases; unmatched junction nucleotides: 18. The CDR3 reads CASSSLLLAGDLGRNEQFF. The DNA for the CDR3 is TGTGCCAGCAGCTCCCTACTACTAGCGGGAGATCTCGGGCGGAATGAGCAGTTCTTC.

This sequence joins TRBV7-3 and TRBJ2-3; 7 nucleotides line up with TRBD2. The CDR3 has 16 residues. The ends lost 6 bases at V and 1 base at J; junction bases unmatched: 10. CDR1 and CDR2 (germline): SGHTA, FQGTGA. The CDR3 sequence: CASSKAGGDGTDTQYF. For the CDR3, the DNA is TGTGCCAGCAGTAAGGCTGGGGGGGACGGCACAGATACGCAGTATTTT.

This chain links TRBV5-1 with TRBJ2-7; TRBD2 matches at 7 bases. The trim removed 0 bases at V and 0 bases at J, leaving 6 bases unmatched. CDR1 and CDR2 from the germline V gene are SGHRS and YFSETQ. The CDR3 sequence is 16 residues long. The chain's CDR3 is CASSLESAGASYEQYF. The DNA of the CDR3 is TGCGCCAGCAGCTTGGAATCGGCGGGAGCCTCCTACGAGCAGTACTTC.

V gene TRBV11-2 combines with J gene TRBJ1-4, with a tentative D call TRBD1 (5 bases). The CDR3 sequence is 14 residues long. The V end was cut by 8 bases, the J end by 8 bases, with 18 bases between. Germline CDR1 SGHAT, CDR2 FQNNGV. The CDR3 DNA sequence: TGTGCCAGCTCCTGGGGGGGGATGAGCGAAAAACTGTTTTTT. This codes for CASSWGGMSEKLFF.